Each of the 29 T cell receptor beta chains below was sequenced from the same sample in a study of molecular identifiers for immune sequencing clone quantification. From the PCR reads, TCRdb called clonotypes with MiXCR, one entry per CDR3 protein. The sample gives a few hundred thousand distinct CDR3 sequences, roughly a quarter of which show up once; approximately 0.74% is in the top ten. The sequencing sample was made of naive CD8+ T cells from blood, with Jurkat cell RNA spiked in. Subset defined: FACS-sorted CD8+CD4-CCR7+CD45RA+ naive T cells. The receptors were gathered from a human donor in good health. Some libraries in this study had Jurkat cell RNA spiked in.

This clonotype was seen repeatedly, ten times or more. The CDR3 DNA reads as TGTGCCAGCAGCTTAGTGGCGGGCACCGGGGAGCTGTTTTTT. Its translation: CASSLVAGTGELFF. The rearrangement uses TRBV7-9 and TRBJ2-2, with D tentatively TRBD2 (5 bases). Germline V gene sequence: CDR1 SEHNR, CDR2 FQNEAQ (reference sequence). CDR3 length: 14 amino acids. Trimming pared 1 base from V and 4 bases from J, leaving 7 bases between.

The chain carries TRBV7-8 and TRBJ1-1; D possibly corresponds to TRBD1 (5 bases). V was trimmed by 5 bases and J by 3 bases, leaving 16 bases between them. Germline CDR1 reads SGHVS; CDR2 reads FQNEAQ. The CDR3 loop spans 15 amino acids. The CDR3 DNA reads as TGTGCCAGCAGCACCAATCAGGGCTGGTACACTGAAGCTTTCTTT. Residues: CASSTNQGWYTEAFF.

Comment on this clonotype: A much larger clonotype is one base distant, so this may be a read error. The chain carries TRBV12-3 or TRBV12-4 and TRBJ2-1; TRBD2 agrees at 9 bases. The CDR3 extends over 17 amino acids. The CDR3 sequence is CAGSFPPGRGGPNEQFF. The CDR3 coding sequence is TGTGCCGGCAGTTTCCCCCCGGGGCGGGGGGGCCCGAATGAGCAGTTCTTC.

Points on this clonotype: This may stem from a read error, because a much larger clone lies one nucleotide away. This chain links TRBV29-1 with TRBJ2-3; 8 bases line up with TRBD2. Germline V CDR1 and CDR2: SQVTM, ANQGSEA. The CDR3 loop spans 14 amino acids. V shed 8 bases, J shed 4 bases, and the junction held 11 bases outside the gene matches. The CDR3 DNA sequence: TGCAGCCTCCTTGGGAGCGGGGGACCAGATACGCAGTATTTT. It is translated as CSLLGSGGPDTQYF.

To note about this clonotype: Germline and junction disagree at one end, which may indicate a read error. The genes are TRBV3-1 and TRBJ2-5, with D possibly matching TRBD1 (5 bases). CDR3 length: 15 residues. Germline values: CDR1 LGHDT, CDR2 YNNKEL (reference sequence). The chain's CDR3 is CARRLSTASQETQSF. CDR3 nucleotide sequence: TGTGCCCGCCGCCTGTCGACAGCGTCGCAAGAGACCCAGTCCTTC.

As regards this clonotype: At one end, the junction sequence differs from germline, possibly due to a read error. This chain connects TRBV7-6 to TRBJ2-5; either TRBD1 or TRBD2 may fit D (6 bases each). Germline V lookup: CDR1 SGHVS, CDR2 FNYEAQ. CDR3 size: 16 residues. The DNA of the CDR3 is TGTGCCAGCACCTTAAGGGGGGAGTCTTTGCGCGAGACCCAGTACTTC. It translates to CASTLRGESLRETQYF. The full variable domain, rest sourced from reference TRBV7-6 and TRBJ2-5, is GAGVSQSPRYKVTKRGQDVALRCDPISGHVSLYWYRQALGQGPEFLTYFNYEAQQDKSGLPNDRFSAERPEGSISTLTIQRTEQRDSAMYRCASTLRGESLRETQYFGPGTRLLVL.

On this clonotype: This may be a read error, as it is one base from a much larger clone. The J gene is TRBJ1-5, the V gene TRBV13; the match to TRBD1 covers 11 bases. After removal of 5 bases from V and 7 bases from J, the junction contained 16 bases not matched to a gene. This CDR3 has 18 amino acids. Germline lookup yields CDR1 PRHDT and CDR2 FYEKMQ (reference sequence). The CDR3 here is CASSLNASGQGVEQPQHF. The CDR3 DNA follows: TGTGCCAGCAGCCTAAATGCTTCGGGACAGGGGGTTGAACAGCCCCAGCATTTT.

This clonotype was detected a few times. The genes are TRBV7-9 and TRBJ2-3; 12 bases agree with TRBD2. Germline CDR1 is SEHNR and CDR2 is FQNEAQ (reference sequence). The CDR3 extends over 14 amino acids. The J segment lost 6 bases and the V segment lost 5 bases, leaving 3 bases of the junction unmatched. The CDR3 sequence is CASSHGTSGDTQYF. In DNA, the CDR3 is TGTGCCAGCAGCCATGGGACTAGCGGGGATACGCAGTATTTT.

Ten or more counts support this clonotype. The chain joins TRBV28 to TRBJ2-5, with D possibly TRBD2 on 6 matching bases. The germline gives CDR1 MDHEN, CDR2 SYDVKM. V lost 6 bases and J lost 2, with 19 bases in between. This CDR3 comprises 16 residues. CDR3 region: CASSKPWDSRQETQYF. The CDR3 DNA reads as TGTGCCAGCAGCAAACCTTGGGACTCCCGACAAGAGACCCAGTACTTC.

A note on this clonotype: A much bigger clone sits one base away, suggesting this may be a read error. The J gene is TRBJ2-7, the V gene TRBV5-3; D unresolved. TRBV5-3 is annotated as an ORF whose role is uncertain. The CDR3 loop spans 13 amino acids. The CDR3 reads CASSLDLSYGQYF. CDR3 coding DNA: TGTGCCAGCAGCTTGGACCTGAGCTACGGGCAGTACTTC.

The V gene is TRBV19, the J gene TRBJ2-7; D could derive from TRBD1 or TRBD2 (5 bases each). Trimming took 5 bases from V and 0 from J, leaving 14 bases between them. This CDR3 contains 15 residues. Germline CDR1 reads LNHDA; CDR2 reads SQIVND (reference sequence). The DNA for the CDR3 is TGTGCCAGTAGTGCCCGGGGCAGCCTCTCCTACGAGCAGTACTTC. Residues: CASSARGSLSYEQYF.

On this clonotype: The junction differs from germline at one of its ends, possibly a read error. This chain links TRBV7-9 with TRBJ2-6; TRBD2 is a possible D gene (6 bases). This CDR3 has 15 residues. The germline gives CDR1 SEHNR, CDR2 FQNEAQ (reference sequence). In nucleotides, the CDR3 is TGTGCCCGCAGTCCGCGGGGAGCTGGGGCCCGCGTCCTGCCTTTC. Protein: CARSPRGAGARVLPF.

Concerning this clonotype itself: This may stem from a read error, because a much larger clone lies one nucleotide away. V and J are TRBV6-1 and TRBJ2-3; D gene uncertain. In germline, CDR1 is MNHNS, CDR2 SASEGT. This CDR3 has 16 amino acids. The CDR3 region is CASSEAGNHFTDTQCF. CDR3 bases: TGTGCCAGCAGTGAAGCGGGGAACCATTTCACAGATACGCAGTGTTTT.

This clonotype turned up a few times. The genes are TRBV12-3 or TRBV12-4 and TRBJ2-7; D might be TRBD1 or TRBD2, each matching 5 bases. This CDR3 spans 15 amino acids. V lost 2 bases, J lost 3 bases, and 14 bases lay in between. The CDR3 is CASSLRQGPSYEQYF. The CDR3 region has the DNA TGTGCCAGCAGTTTAAGGCAGGGACCTAGCTACGAGCAGTACTTC.

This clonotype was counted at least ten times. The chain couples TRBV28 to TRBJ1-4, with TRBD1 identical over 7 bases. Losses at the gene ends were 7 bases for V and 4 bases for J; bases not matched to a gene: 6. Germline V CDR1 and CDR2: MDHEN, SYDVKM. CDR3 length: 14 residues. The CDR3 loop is CASIRDSNNEKLFF. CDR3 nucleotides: TGTGCCAGCATCCGGGACAGCAATAATGAAAAACTGTTTTTT.

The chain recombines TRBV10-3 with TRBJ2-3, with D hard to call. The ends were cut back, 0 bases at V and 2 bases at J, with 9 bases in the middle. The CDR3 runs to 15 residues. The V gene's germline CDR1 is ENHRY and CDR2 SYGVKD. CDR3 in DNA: TGTGCCATCAGTGAGTCGTGGCAGGACACAGATACGCAGTATTTT. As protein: CAISESWQDTDTQYF.

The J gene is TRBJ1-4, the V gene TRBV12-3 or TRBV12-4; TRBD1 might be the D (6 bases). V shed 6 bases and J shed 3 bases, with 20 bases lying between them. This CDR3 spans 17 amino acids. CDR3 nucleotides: TGTGCCAGCAGCCAGAGGGACACCAGAAGAGCTAATGAAAAACTGTTTTTT. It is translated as CASSQRDTRRANEKLFF.

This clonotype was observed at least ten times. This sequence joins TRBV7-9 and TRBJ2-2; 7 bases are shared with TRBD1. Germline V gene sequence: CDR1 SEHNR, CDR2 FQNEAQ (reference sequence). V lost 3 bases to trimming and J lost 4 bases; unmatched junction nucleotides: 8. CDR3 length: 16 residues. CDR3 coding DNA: TGTGCCAGCAGCTTCTCGGGACAGCTATCCACCGGGGAGCTGTTTTTT. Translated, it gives CASSFSGQLSTGELFF.

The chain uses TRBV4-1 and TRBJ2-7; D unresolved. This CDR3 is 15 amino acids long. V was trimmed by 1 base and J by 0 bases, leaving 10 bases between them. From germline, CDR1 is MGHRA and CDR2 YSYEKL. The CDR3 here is CASSQGLGNSYEQYF. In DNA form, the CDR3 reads TGCGCCAGCAGCCAAGGCCTCGGAAACTCCTACGAGCAGTACTTC.

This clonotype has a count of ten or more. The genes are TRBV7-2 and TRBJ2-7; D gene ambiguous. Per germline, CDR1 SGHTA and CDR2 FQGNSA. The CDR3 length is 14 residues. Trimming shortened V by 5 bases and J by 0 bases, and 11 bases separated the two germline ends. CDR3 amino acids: CASSPDLSSYEQYF. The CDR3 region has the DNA TGTGCCAGCAGCCCAGACTTGAGCTCCTACGAGCAGTACTTC. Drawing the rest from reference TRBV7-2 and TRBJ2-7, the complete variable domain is GAGVSQSPSNKVTEKGKDVELRCDPISGHTALYWYRQSLGQGLEFLIYFQGNSAPDKSGLPSDRFSAERTGGSVSTLTIQRTQQEDSAVYLCASSPDLSSYEQYFGPGTRLTVT.

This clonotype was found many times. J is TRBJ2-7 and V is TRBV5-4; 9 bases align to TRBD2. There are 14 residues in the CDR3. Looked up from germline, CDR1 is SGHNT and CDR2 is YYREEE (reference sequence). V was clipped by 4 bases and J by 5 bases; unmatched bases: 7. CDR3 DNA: TGTGCCAGCAGCCCGGGACTAGCCACCCACGAGCAGTACTTC. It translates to CASSPGLATHEQYF.

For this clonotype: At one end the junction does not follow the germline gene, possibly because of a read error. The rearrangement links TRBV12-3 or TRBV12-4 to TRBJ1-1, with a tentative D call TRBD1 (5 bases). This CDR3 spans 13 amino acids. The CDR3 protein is CASTLGVTTEAIF. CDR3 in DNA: TGTGCCAGCACCCTAGGGGTTACCACTGAAGCTATCTTT.

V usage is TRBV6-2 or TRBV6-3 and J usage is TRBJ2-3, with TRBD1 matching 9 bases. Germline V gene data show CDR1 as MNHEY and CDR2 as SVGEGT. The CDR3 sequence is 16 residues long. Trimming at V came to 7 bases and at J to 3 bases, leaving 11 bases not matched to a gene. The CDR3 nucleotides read TGTGCCAGCACTGCGTTACCGGGACAGGGAACAGATACGCAGTATTTT. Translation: CASTALPGQGTDTQYF.

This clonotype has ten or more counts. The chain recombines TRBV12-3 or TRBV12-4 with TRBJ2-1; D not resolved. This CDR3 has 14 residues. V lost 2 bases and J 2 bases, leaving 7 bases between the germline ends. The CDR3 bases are TGTGCCAGCAGTTTACTGCTAACCTACAATGAGCAGTTCTTC. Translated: CASSLLLTYNEQFF.

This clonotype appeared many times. The CDR3 loop is CASSQGLEQYF. CDR3 DNA sequence: TGTGCCAGCAGCCAGGGGCTCGAGCAGTACTTC. The chain has TRBV5-4 and TRBJ2-7; perhaps TRBD1 as D (6 bases). Germline V gene lookup returns CDR1 SGHNT and CDR2 YYREEE (reference sequence). This CDR3 is 11 amino acids long. V dropped 4 bases and J dropped 6 bases, with 8 bases sitting between them.

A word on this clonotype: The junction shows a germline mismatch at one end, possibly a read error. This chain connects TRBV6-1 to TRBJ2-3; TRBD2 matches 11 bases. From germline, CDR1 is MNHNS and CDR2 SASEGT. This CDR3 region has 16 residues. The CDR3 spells CASTFPGLAVTDMQYF. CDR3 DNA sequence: TGTGCCAGCACCTTCCCGGGACTAGCGGTCACAGATATGCAGTATTTT.

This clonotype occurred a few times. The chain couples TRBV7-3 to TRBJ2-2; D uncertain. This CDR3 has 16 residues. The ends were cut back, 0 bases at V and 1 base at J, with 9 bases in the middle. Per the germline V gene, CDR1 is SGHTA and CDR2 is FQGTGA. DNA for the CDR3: TGTGCCAGCAGCTTAACCGACACTAAGAACACCGGGGAGCTGTTTTTT. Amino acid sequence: CASSLTDTKNTGELFF.

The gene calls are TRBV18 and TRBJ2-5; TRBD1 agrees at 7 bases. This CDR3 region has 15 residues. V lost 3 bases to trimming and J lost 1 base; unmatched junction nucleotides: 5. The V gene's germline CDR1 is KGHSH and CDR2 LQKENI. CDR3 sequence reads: CASSPTGSGQETQYF. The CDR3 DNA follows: TGTGCCAGCTCACCGACAGGGTCAGGCCAAGAGACCCAGTACTTC. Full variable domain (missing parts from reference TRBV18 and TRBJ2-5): NAGVMQNPRHLVRRRGQEARLRCSPMKGHSHVYWYRQLPEEGLKFMVYLQKENIIDESGMPKERFSAEFPKEGPSILRIQQVVRGDSAAYFCASSPTGSGQETQYFGPGTRLLVL.

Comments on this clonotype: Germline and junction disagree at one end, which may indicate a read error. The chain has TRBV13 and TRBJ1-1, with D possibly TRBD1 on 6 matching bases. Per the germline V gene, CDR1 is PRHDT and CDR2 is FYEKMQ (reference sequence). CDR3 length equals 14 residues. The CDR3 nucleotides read TGTGCCGGCAGCTTCATCACAGGGAATACTGAAGCTTTCTTT. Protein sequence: CAGSFITGNTEAFF.